The 5 T cell receptor beta chains reported below all come from one sample, sequenced in a study of T cell responses to AZD1222 COVID-19 vaccine. Repertoires were generated with immunoSEQ multiplex PCR, while TCRdb's copy carries only in-frame clones and drops some. The repertoire has about 170,000 clones, 75% to 90% of them found once; the top ten carry approximately 4%. This material consisted of peripheral blood, taken 28 days after the second dose of the MenACWY control vaccine. Source of these receptors: an adult who received the MenACWY meningococcal vaccine as a control.

DNA of the CDR3: TGTGCCAGCAGTTTCAATCCCAGGGGGCGGGGAGCTTTCTTT. Residues: CASSFNPRGRGAFF. This chain links TRBV28 with TRBJ1-1, with 8 bases aligning to TRBD1. The CDR3 totals 14 residues. The V segment lost 3 bases and the J segment 10 bases; nucleotides outside the gene matches: 10. The V gene's germline CDR1 is MDHEN and CDR2 SYDVKM.

V and J are TRBV2 and TRBJ1-6; D is unresolved. The V end was cut by 6 bases, the J end by 5 bases, with 11 bases between. CDR3 size: 14 residues. CDR1 and CDR2 from the germline V gene are SNHLY and FYNNEI. The CDR3 region is CASRTVGNNSPLHF. In DNA form, the CDR3 reads TGTGCCAGCAGGACGGTGGGGAATAATTCACCCCTCCACTTT.

This rearrangement joins TRBV19 to TRBJ2-2; 7 bases align to TRBD2. The trim removed 4 bases at V and 1 base at J, leaving 0 bases unmatched. This CDR3 has 14 residues. CDR1 LNHDA and CDR2 SQIVND come from the germline V gene (reference sequence). CDR3 in DNA: TGTGCCAGTAGTAGCGGGGGGAACACCGGGGAGCTGTTTTTT. Its protein is CASSSGGNTGELFF.

This sequence joins TRBV15 and TRBJ2-6; D not certain. This CDR3 region has 18 residues. The V gene's germline CDR1 is LNHNV and CDR2 YYDKDF (reference sequence). Trimming stripped 5 bases from V and 1 base from J, with 18 bases between. The CDR3 reads CATSHGSGGTSGANVLTF. The DNA for the CDR3 is TGTGCCACCAGCCACGGAAGTGGCGGAACATCTGGGGCCAACGTCCTGACTTTC.

The rearrangement joins TRBV30 to TRBJ2-2; 10 nucleotides agree with TRBD2. Germline V gives CDR1 GTSNPN, CDR2 SVGIG (reference sequence). The ends lost 2 bases at V and 6 bases at J; junction bases unmatched: 3. CDR3 size: 14 residues. CDR3 coding DNA: TGTGCCTGGAGTTGGCTAGCGGGAGCCGGGGAGCTGTTTTTT. It specifies CAWSWLAGAGELFF.